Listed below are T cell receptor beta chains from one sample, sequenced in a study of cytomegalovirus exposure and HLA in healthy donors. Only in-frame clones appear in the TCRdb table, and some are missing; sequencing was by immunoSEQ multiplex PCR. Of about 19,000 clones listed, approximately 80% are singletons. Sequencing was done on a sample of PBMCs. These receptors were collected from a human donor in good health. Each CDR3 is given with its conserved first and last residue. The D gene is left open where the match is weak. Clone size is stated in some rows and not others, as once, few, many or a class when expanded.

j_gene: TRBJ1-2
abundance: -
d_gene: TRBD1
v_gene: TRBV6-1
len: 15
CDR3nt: TGTGCCAGCAGTGAAGCGACAGGGGCTAACTATGGCTACACCTTC
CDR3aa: CASSEATGANYGYTF

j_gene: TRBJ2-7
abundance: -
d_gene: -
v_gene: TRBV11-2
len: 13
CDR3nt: TGTGCCAGCAGGAGGACAGCCACCTACGAGCAGTACTTC
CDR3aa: CASRRTATYEQYF

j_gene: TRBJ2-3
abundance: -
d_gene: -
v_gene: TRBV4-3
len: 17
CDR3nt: TGCGCCAGCAGCCTCATTGGACAGTCGTATGGTACAGATACGCAGTATTTT
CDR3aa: CASSLIGQSYGTDTQYF

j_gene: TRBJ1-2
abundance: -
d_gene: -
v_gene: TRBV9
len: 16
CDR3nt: TGTGCCAGCAGCGTAGGGCAGGGGCCAGGGGAGAATGGCTACACCTTC
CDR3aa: CASSVGQGPGENGYTF

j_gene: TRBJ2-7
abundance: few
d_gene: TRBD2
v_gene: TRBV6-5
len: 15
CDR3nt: TGTGCCAGCAGGTCTGGACTAGCGGGAGAATACGAGCAGTACTTC
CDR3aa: CASRSGLAGEYEQYF

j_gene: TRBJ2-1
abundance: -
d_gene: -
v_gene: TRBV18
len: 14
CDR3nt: TGTGCCAGCTCTAAGCGACCCCTCTACAATGAGCAGTTCTTC
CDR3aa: CASSKRPLYNEQFF

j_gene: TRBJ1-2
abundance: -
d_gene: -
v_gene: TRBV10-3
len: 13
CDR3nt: TGTGCCATCAGCAGGGAGGTAAGCTATGGCTACACCTTC
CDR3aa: CAISREVSYGYTF

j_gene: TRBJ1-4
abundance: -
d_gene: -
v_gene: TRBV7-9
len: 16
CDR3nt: TGTGCCAGCAGCTTAGAGGTCCGGCCAAGGAGTGAAAAACTGTTTTTT
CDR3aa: CASSLEVRPRSEKLFF

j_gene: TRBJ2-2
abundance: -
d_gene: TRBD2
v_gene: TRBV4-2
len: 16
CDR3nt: TGTGCCAGCAGCTCACTTAGCGGGGGTTTGGCCGGGGAGCTGTTTTTT
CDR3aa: CASSSLSGGLAGELFF

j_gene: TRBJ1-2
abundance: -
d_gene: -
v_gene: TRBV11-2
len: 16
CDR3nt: TGTGCCAGCAGCTTAGACTACGACAGGCGGGGGGATGGCTACACCTTC
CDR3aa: CASSLDYDRRGDGYTF

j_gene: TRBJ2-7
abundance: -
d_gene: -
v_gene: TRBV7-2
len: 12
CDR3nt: TGTGCCAGCGGCTTCCTAAACTACGAGCAGTACTTC
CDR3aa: CASGFLNYEQYF

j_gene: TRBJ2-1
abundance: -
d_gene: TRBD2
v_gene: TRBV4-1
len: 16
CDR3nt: TGCGCCAGCAGCCCTCGGACTAGCGGGAACTACAATGAGCAGTTCTTC
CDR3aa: CASSPRTSGNYNEQFF

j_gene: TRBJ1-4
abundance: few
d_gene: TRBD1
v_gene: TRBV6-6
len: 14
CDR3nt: TGTGCCAGCGGAGACAGGGTGGCTAATGAAAAACTGTTTTTT
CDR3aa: CASGDRVANEKLFF

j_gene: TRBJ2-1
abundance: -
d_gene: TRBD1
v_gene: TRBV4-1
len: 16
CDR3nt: TGCGCCAGCAGCCACACGACAGGGTCACCCTACAATGAGCAGTTCTTC
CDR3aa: CASSHTTGSPYNEQFF

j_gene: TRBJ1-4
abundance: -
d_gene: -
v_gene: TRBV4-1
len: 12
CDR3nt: TGCGCCAGCAGCCCAAGAGGAGGGAAACTGTTTTTT
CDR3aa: CASSPRGGKLFF

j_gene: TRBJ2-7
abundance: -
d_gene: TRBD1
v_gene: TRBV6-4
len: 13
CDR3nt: TGTGCCAGCAGCAGGGGGCCTGGAGACGAGCAGTACTTC
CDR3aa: CASSRGPGDEQYF

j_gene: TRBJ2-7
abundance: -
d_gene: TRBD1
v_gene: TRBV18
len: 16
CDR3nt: TGTGCCAGCTCACCAGGCGTAGGACAGGGAGCGTACGAGCAGTACTTC
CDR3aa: CASSPGVGQGAYEQYF

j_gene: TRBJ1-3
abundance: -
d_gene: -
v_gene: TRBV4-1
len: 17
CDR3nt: TGCGCCAGCAGCCAAGATTCGGGTCTTTCCTTTGGAAACACCATATATTTT
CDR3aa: CASSQDSGLSFGNTIYF

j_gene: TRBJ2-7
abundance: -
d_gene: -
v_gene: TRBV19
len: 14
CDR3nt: TGTGCCAGTAGTGGGACAAACGGCTCCTACGAGCAGTACTTC
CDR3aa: CASSGTNGSYEQYF

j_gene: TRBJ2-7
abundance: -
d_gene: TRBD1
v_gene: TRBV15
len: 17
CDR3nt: TGTGCCACCAGCAGAGACCAAGGGACAGGGGTTTCCTACGAGCAGTACTTC
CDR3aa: CATSRDQGTGVSYEQYF

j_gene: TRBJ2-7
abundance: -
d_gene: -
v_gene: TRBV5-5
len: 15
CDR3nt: TGTGCCAGCAGCTTGGGGACGGGAAACTCCTACGAGCAGTACTTC
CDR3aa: CASSLGTGNSYEQYF

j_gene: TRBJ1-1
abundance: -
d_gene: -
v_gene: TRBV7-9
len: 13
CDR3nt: TGTGCCAGCAGCCCACCGTGGAGCACTGAAGCTTTCTTT
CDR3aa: CASSPPWSTEAFF

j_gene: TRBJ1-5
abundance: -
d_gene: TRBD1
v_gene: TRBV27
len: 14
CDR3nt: TGTGCCAGCAGTTTCCGACAGGGAAGTCAGCCCCAGCATTTT
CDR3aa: CASSFRQGSQPQHF

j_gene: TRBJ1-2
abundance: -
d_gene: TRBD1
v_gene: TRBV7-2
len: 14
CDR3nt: TGTGCCAGCAGCTCGGGGACAGGGGTCTATGGCTACACCTTC
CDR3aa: CASSSGTGVYGYTF

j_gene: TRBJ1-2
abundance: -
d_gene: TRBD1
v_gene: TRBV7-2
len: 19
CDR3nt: TGTGCCAGCAGCTTAATTCGGGGTGGACAGGGGACAACAAACTATGGCTACACCTTC
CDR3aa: CASSLIRGGQGTTNYGYTF

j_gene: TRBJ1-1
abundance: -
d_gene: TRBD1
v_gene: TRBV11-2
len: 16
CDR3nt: TGTGCCAGCAGCCTAGGACAGGCGGGCTTCGACACTGAAGCTTTCTTT
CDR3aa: CASSLGQAGFDTEAFF

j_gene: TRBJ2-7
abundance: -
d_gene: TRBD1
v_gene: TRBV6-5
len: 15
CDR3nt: TGTGCCAGCAGACCCCGGACAGGGTGGGTATACGAGCAGTACTTC
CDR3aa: CASRPRTGWVYEQYF

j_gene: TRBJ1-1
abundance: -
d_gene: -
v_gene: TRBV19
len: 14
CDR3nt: TGTGCCAGTACCCGGACGGCAGGGCGGACTGAAGCTTTCTTT
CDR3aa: CASTRTAGRTEAFF

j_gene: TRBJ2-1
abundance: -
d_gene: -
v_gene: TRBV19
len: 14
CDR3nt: TGTGCCAGTAGTGCCCACAGACCAGGCAATGAGCAGTTCTTC
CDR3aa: CASSAHRPGNEQFF

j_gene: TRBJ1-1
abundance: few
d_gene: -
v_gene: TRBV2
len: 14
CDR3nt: TGTGCCAGCAGCCCCAAGGGGGTTCGGGGTGAAGCTTTCTTT
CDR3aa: CASSPKGVRGEAFF

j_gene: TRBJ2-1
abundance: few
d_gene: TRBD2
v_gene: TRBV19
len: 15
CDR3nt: TGTGCCAGTAGTATTGATTGGCTAGCGGACAATGAGCAGTTCTTC
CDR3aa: CASSIDWLADNEQFF

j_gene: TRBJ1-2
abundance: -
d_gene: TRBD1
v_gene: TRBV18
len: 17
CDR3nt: TGTGCCAGCTCATCTCAACTCCGACAGGGGAAGTATGATGGCTACACCTTC
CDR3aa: CASSSQLRQGKYDGYTF

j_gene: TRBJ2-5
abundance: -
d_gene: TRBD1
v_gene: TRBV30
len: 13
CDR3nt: TGTGCCTGGACCGGGGACAGGGTTTTCCCCAAGTACTTC
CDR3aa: CAWTGDRVFPKYF

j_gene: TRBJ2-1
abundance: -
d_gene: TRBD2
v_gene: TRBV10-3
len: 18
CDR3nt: TGTGCCATCAGTGAGTCGGCGGGGGGCGCCTCAAGGGGCAATGAGCAGTTCTTC
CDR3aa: CAISESAGGASRGNEQFF

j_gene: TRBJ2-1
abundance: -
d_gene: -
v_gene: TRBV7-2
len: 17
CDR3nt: TGTGCCAGCAGCTTAATTGGGGGCACCAGCTCCTACAATGAGCAGTTCTTC
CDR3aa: CASSLIGGTSSYNEQFF

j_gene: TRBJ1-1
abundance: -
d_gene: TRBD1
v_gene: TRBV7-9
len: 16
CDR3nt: TGTGCCAGCAGTTCTACCGGGACAGGGAGATCCACTGAAGCTTTCTTT
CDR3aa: CASSSTGTGRSTEAFF

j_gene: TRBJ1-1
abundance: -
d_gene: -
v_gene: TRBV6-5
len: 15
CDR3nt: TGTGCCAGCAGTTACTACGGGGGGCGCGCCACTGAAGCTTTCTTT
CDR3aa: CASSYYGGRATEAFF

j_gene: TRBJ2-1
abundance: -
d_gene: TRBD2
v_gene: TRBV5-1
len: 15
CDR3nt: TGCGCCAGCAGCTCTCCGGGACTAGACTACAATGAGCAGTTCTTC
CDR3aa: CASSSPGLDYNEQFF

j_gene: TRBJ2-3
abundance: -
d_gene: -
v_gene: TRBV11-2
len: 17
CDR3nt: TGTGCCAGCAGCTTAGATAGGGGACTCCCAGGCACAGATACGCAGTATTTT
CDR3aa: CASSLDRGLPGTDTQYF

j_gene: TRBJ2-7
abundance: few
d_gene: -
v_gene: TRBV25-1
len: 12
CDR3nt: TGTGCCAGCACCGGCCTCGGGGTAGAGCAGTACTTC
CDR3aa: CASTGLGVEQYF

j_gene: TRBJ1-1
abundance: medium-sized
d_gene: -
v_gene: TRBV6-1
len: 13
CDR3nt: TGTGCCAGCACCCACCAGGGGACCACTGAAGCTTTCTTT
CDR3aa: CASTHQGTTEAFF

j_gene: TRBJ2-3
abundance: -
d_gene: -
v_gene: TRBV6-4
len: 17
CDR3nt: TGTGCCAGCAGTGACTCCTTATCGACAGGTCGTCTAGATACGCAGTATTTT
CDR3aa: CASSDSLSTGRLDTQYF

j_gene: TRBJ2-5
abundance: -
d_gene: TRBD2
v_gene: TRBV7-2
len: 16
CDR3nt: TGTGCCAGCAGCTTAATCGGGGGGGCCTTTCAAGAGACCCAGTACTTC
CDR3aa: CASSLIGGAFQETQYF

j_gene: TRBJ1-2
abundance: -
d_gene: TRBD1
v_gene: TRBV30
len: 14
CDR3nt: TGTGCCTTCGGGGGGGACAGGGGGGAGTATGGCTACACCTTC
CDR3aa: CAFGGDRGEYGYTF

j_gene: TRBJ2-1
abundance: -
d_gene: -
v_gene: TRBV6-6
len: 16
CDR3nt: TGTGCCAGCAAAGGGGGGCGGGAGCTTGGTTACAATGAGCAGTTCTTC
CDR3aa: CASKGGRELGYNEQFF

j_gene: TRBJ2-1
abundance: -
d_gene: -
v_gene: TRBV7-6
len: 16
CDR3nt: TGTGCCAGCAGCTTACCTCTTCGGGGGGCGAGCAATGAGCAGTTCTTC
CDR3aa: CASSLPLRGASNEQFF

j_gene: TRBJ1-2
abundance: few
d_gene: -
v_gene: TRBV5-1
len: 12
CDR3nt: TGCGCCAGCAGCTTGGACGGCTATGGCTACACCTTC
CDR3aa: CASSLDGYGYTF

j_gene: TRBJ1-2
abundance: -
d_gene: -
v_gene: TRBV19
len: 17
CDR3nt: TGTGCCAGTAGTCAGGGCGTCGGGTTCGCAATTACCTATGGCTACACCTTC
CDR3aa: CASSQGVGFAITYGYTF

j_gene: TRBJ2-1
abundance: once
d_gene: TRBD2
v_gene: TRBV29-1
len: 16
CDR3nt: TGCAGCGTCGAAAAGGCTAGCGGGTTAACCTACAATGAGCAGTTCTTC
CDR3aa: CSVEKASGLTYNEQFF

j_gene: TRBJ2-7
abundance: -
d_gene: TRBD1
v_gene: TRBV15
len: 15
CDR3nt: TGTGCCACCAGCAGCGGCTCGACAGGGTCGTACGAGCAGTACTTC
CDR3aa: CATSSGSTGSYEQYF

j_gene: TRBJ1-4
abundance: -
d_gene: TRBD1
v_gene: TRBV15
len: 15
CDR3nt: TGTGCCACCAGGGGACAGGCGTCAACTAATGAAAAACTGTTTTTT
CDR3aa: CATRGQASTNEKLFF

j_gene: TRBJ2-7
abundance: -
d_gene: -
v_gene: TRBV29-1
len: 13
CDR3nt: TGCAGCGTTGAACAAACTGCAGGGCACGAGCAGTACTTC
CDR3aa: CSVEQTAGHEQYF

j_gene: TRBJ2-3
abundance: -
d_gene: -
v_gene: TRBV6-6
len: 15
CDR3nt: TGTGCCAGCAGTTACGGGCGGGGCGCCACAGATACGCAGTATTTT
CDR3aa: CASSYGRGATDTQYF

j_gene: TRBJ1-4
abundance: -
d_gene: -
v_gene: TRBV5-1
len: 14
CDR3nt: TGCGCCAGCAGCTTGACAGTGGGAGAGGAAAAACTGTTTTTT
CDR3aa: CASSLTVGEEKLFF

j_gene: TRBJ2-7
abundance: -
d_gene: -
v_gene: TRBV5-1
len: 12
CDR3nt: TGCGCCAGCAGCTTGGCCGGTATCGAGCAGTACTTC
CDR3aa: CASSLAGIEQYF